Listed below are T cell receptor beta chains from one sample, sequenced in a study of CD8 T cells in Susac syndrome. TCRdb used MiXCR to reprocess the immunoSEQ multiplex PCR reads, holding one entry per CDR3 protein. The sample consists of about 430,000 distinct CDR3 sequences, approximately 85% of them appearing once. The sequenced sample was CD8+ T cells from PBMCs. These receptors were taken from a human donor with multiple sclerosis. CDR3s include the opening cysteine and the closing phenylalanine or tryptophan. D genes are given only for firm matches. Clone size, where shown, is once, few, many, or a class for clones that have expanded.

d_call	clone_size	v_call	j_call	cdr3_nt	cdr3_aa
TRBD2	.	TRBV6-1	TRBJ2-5	TGTGCCAGTCGGCCGGGACTAGAATTCGAAGAGACCCAGTACTTC	CASRPGLEFEETQYF
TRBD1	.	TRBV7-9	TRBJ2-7	TGTGCCAGCAGCTCGACAGGGTTTTCTGCCAATCGACCCTACGAGCAGTACTTC	CASSSTGFSANRPYEQYF
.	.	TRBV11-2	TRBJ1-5	TGTGCCAGCAGCGCCGGGACCGAGAATCAGCCCCAGCATTTT	CASSAGTENQPQHF
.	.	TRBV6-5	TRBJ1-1	TGTGCCGGCAGTTACAACACTGAAGCTTTCTTT	CAGSYNTEAFF
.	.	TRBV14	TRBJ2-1	TGTGCCAGCATCCCGGTAGGCGTCACGAATGAGCAGTTCTTC	CASIPVGVTNEQFF
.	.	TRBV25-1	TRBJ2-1	TGTGCCAGCAGTGGGGGCGGGACCTACAATGAGCAGTTCTTC	CASSGGGTYNEQFF
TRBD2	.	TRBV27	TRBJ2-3	TGTGCCAGCTCTAGCGGGGGTACAGATACGCAGTATTTT	CASSSGGTDTQYF
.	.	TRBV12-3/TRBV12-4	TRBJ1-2	TGTGCCAGCAGTTTACAAGCTCATGGCTACACCTTC	CASSLQAHGYTF
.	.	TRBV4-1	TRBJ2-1	TGCGCCAGCAGCCATCCCCTGGACAGAGAGTGGGATGAGCAGTTCTTC	CASSHPLDREWDEQFF
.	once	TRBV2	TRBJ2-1	TGTGCCAGCAGTACTTACTCGTCAAAGCCCGCTAGCTCCTACAATGAGCAGTTCTTC	CASSTYSSKPASSYNEQFF
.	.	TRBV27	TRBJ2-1	TGTGCCAGCGGGACCGCTAGCAATGAGCAGTTCTTC	CASGTASNEQFF
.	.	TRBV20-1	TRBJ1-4	TGCAGTGCCAGGGAAGCGCCTAATGAAAAACTGTTTTTT	CSAREAPNEKLFF
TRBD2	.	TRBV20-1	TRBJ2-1	TGCAGTGCTAGAGATCTCGCGGGAGCCGACAATGAGCAGTTCTTC	CSARDLAGADNEQFF
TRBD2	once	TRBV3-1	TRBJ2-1	TGTGCCAGCAGCCCGCGGGGGAATGGTGAGCAGTTCTTC	CASSPRGNGEQFF
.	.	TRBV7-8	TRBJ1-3	TGTGCCAGCAGCTTAGTTACACCAGGGCCAGCTGGAAACACCATATATTTT	CASSLVTPGPAGNTIYF
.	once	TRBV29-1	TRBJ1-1	TGCAGCGTCGCAGGGGATCTGAACACTGAAGCTTTCTTT	CSVAGDLNTEAFF
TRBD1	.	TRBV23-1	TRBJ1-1	TGCGCCAGCAGTCTCTGTGGCAGGGGGCACACTGAAGCTTTCTTT	CASSLCGRGHTEAFF
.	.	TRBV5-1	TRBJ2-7	TGCGCCAGCAGCCCGGACGTTAGTTACGAGCAGTACTTC	CASSPDVSYEQYF
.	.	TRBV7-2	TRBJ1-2	TGTGCCAGCAGCTCGTGGGCGGTCCTATATGGCTACACCTTC	CASSSWAVLYGYTF
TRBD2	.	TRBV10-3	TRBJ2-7	TGTGCCATCAGTCCTGTGACTAGCGGCGACTACGAGCAGTACTTC	CAISPVTSGDYEQYF
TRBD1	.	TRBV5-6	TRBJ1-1	TGTGCCAGCAGCGGAGGGGACAGGGGGTGGACTGAAGCTTTCTTT	CASSGGDRGWTEAFF
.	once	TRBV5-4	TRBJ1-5	TGTGCCAGCAGCCCGGGACACGGTCAGCCCCAGCATTTT	CASSPGHGQPQHF
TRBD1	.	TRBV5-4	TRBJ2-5	TGTGCCAGCAGCCTCCCCGGGACAGAAGAGACCCAGTACTTC	CASSLPGTEETQYF
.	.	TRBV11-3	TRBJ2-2	TGTGCCAGCAGCCCCTCGGCCGGCTACACCGGGGAGCTGTTTTTT	CASSPSAGYTGELFF
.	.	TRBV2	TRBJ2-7	TGTGCCAGCAGTGAAGGGAGGGTCCCCTCCTACGAGCAGTACTTC	CASSEGRVPSYEQYF
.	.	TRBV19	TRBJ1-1	TGTGCCAGTGGCTGGGGAGGATGGACTGCGAACACTGAAGCTTTCTTT	CASGWGGWTANTEAFF
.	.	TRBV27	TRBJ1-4	TGTGCCAGCAGTTCCTTTCAAGGGGGGAATGAAAAACTGTTTTTT	CASSSFQGGNEKLFF
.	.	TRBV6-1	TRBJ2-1	TGTGCCAGCAGCCGGGGGCCCAATGAGCAGTTCTTC	CASSRGPNEQFF
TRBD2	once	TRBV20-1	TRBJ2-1	TGCAGTGCTAGAGAGATAGAGCGGGAGGGCTCCTACAATGAGCAGTTCTTC	CSAREIEREGSYNEQFF
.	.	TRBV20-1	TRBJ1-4	TGCAGTGCTAGTAACCGGGAAACTAATGAAAAACTGTTTTTT	CSASNRETNEKLFF
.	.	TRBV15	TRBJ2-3	TGTGCCACCAGCAGATCCCGGGACTTCACAGATACGCAGTATTTT	CATSRSRDFTDTQYF
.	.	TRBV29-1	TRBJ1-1	TGCAGCGTTGAAGATCTGGGGAACACTGAAGCTTTCTTT	CSVEDLGNTEAFF
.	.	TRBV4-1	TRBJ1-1	TGCGCCAGCAGCCAAGTTGTCTCAGGCAGGACTGAAGCTTTCTTT	CASSQVVSGRTEAFF
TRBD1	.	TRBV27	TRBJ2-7	TGTGCCAGCAGCGGGACAGGGACTACCTACGAGCAGTACTTC	CASSGTGTTYEQYF
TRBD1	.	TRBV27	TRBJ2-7	TGTGCCAGCAGTTTAAGCCAGGGGGTCTACGAGCAGTACTTC	CASSLSQGVYEQYF
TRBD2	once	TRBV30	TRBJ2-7	TGTGCCTGGAGTACCGGGACTAGCGGGGGGGCCAACGAGCAGTACTTC	CAWSTGTSGGANEQYF
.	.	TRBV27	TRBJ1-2	TGTGCCAGCAGTGACATTCCAGGGGTTAACTCCTATGGCTACACCTTC	CASSDIPGVNSYGYTF
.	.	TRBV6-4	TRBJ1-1	TGTGCCAGCAGTGCCGCAACGGGGGGCCGGGGGTTCACTGAAGCTTTCTTT	CASSAATGGRGFTEAFF
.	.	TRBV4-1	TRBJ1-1	TGCGCCAGCAGCCAAGTTACAGGGTTCACTGAAGCTTTCTTT	CASSQVTGFTEAFF
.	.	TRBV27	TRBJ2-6	TGTGCCAGTTCGAGGGGGGCCGGCGGGGCCAACGTCCTGACTTTC	CASSRGAGGANVLTF
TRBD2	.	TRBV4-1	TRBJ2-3	TGCGCCAGCAGCCGACCCTCTCCGGGACTAGCGGGGTACCTGAGCACAGATACGCAGTATTTT	CASSRPSPGLAGYLSTDTQYF
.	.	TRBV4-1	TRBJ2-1	TGCGCCAGCAGCCAAAGTCGCGGGATCAATGAGCAGTTCTTC	CASSQSRGINEQFF
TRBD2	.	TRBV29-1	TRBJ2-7	TGCAGCGTTGAAGGTGGGGCTAGCGGGAACTACGAGCAGTACTTC	CSVEGGASGNYEQYF
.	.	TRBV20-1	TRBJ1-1	TGCAGTGCTAGAGAAATGGACACCGAGGAAGCTTTCTTT	CSAREMDTEEAFF
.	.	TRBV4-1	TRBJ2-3	TGCGCCAGCAGCCCTACCCGGGGCGCTGTGGGCACAGATACGCAGTATTTT	CASSPTRGAVGTDTQYF
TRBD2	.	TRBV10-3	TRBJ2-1	TGTGCCATCAGTGGGACTAGCGGTAACTACAATGAGCAGTTCTTC	CAISGTSGNYNEQFF
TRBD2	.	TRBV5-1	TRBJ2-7	TGCGCCAGCAGCTTCCACGCTAGCGGGCACTACGAGCAGTACTTC	CASSFHASGHYEQYF
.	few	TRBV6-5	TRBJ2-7	TGTGCCAGCAGTTACGACGGCTCCTACGAGCAGTACTTC	CASSYDGSYEQYF
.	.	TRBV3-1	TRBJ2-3	TGTGCCAGCAGCCAGGGGACCGCAGATACGCAGTATTTT	CASSQGTADTQYF
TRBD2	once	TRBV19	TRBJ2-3	TGTGCCAGTAGTCGACTAGCGGGAGAGGGTACAGATACGCAGTATTTT	CASSRLAGEGTDTQYF
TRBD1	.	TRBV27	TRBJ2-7	TGTGCCAGCAGGACTACAGGGGGCCTCTCGGAGCAGTACTTC	CASRTTGGLSEQYF
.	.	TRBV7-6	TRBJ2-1	TGTGCCAGCAGCTACGGACTAGGGGACAGCTCCTACAATGAGCAGTTCTTC	CASSYGLGDSSYNEQFF
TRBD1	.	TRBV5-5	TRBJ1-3	TGTGCCAGCAGCTTACGGACAGGGTTTGGGAACACCATATATTTT	CASSLRTGFGNTIYF